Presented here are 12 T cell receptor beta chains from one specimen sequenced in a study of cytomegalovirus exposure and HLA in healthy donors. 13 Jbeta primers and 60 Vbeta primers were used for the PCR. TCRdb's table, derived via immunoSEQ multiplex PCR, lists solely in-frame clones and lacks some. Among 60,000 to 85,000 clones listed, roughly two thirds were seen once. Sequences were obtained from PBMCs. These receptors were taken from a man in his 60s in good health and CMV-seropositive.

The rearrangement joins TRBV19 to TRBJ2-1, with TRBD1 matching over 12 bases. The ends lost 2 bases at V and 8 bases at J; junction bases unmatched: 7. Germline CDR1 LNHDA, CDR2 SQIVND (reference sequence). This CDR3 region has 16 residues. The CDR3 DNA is TGTGCCAGTAGTATAATGCCGGGACAGGGGGCCCATGAGCAGTTCTTC. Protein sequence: CASSIMPGQGAHEQFF.

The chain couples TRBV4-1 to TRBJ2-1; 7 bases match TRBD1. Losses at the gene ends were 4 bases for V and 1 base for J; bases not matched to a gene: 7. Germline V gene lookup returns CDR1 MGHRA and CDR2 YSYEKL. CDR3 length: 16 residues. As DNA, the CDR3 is TGCGCCAGCAGCCGTCTTCAGGGGGAATCCTACAATGAGCAGTTCTTC. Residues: CASSRLQGESYNEQFF.

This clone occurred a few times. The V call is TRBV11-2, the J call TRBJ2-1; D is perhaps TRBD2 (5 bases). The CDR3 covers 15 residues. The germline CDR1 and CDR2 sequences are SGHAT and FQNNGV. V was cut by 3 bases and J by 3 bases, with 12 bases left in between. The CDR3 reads CASSFGGSNYNEQFF. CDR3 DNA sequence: TGTGCCAGCAGCTTTGGCGGGTCGAACTACAATGAGCAGTTCTTC.

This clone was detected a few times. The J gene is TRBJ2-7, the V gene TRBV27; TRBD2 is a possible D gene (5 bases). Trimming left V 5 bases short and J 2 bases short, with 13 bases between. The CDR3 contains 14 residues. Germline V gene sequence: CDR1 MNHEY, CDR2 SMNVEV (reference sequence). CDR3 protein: CASSLGAGTYEQYF. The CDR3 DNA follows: TGTGCCAGCAGTCTAGGAGCCGGGACCTACGAGCAGTACTTC.

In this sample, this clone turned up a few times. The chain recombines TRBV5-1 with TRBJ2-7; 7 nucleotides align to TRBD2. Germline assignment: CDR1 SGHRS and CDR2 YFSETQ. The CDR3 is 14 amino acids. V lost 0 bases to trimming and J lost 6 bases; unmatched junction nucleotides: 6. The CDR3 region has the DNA TGCGCCAGCAGCTTGGCCCAGACTAGCTTCGAGCAGTACTTC. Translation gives CASSLAQTSFEQYF.

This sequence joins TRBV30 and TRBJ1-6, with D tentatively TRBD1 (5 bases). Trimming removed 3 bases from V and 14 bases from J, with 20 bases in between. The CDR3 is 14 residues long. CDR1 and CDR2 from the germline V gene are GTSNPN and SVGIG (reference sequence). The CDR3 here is CAWSPGLVFGSLHF. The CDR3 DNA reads TGTGCCTGGAGCCCGGGACTCGTTTTTGGGTCCCTCCACTTT.

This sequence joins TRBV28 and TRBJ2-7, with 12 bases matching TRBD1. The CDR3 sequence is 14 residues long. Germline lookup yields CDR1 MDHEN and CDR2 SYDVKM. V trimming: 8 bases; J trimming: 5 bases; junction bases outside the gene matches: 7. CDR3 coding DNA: TGTGCCAGCCTTCCGGGACAGGGGGCGGACGAGCAGTACTTC. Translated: CASLPGQGADEQYF. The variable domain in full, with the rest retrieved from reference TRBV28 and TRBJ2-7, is DVKVTQSSRYLVKRTGEKVFLECVQDMDHENMFWYRQDPGLGLRLIYFSYDVKMKEKGDIPEGYSVSREKKERFSLILESASTNQTSMYLCASLPGQGADEQYFGPGTRLTVT.

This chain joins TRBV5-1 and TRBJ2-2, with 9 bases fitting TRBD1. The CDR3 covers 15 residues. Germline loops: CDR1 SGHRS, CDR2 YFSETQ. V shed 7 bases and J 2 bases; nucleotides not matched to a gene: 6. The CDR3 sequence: CASDPGQGNTGELFF. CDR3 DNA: TGCGCCAGCGATCCGGGACAGGGAAACACCGGGGAGCTGTTTTTT. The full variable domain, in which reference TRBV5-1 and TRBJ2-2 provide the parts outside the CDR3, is KAGVTQTPRYLIKTRGQQVTLSCSPISGHRSVSWYQQTPGQGLQFLFEYFSETQRNKGNFPGRFSGRQFSNSRSEMNVSTLELGDSALYLCASDPGQGNTGELFFGEGSRLTVL.

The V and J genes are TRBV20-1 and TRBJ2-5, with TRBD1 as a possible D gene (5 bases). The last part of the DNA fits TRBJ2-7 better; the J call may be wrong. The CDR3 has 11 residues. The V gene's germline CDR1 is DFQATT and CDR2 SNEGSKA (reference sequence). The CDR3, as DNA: TGCAGTGCTTTAGGGGCTATCGAGCAGTACTTC. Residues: CSALGAIEQYF.

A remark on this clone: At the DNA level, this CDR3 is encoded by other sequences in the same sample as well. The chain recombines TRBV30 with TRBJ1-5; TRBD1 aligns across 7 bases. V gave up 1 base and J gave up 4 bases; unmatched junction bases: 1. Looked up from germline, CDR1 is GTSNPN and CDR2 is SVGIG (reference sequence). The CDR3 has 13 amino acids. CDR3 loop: CAWSGQGNQPQHF. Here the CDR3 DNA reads TGTGCCTGGAGTGGACAGGGAAATCAGCCCCAGCATTTT.

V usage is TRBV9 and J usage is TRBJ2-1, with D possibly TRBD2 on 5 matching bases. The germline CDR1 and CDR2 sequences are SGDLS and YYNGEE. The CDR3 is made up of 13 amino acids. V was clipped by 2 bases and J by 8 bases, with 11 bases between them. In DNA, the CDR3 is TGTGCCAGCAGCGTGGAGGTTGCCGATGAGCAGTTCTTC. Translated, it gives CASSVEVADEQFF.

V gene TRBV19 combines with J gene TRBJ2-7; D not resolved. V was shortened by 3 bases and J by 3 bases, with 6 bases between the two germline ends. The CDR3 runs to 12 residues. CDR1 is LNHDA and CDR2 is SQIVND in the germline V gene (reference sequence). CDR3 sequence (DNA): TGTGCCAGTAGTATGGCTGGCTACGAGCAGTACTTC. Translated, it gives CASSMAGYEQYF.